These T cell receptor beta chains were read from a single sample in a study of blood T cell repertoires in COVID-19. Produced via immunoSEQ multiplex PCR; TCRdb's table is partial and in-frame only. The sample holds 200,000 to 250,000 clones, around four fifths seen once. The sequencing input was peripheral blood. The receptors were gathered from an older woman with COVID-19, enrolled during active disease. Both conserved end residues are part of each CDR3. D genes are given only for firm matches. Expanded clones are given a class, and other clones once, few, many or no size at all.

J: TRBJ2-3
V: TRBV14
length: 15
size: NA
D: TRBD1
DNA: TGTGCCAGCAGCCTAAGGACAGGGGGCACAGATACGCAGTATTTT
CDR3: CASSLRTGGTDTQYF

J: TRBJ1-5
V: TRBV24-1
length: 14
size: NA
D: NA
DNA: TGTGCCACCAGTGAGGGGGGGCCTGGGCAGCCCCAGCATTTT
CDR3: CATSEGGPGQPQHF

J: TRBJ2-5
V: TRBV6-1
length: 14
size: NA
D: NA
DNA: TGTGCCAGCAGTGAAGCGGTTGGAGGGGAGACCCAGTACTTC
CDR3: CASSEAVGGETQYF

J: TRBJ2-7
V: TRBV4-2
length: 15
size: NA
D: NA
DNA: TGTGCCAGCAGCCAAGATTCGGACAACGACTACGAGCAGTACTTC
CDR3: CASSQDSDNDYEQYF

J: TRBJ2-5
V: TRBV7-2
length: 17
size: NA
D: NA
DNA: TGTGCCAGCAGCTTAGGCCCCAGGGGCTCATTGAGGGAGACCCAGTACTTC
CDR3: CASSLGPRGSLRETQYF

J: TRBJ2-1
V: TRBV11-3
length: 15
size: NA
D: NA
DNA: TGTGCCAGCAGCTTAGATCCTCAGGCAGGGAATGAGCAGTTCTTC
CDR3: CASSLDPQAGNEQFF

J: TRBJ2-2
V: TRBV28
length: 16
size: NA
D: TRBD1
DNA: TGTGCCAGCAGTTTATGGCAGGGGGCCGGCACCGGGGAGCTGTTTTTT
CDR3: CASSLWQGAGTGELFF

J: TRBJ1-5
V: TRBV7-2
length: 13
size: NA
D: TRBD1
DNA: TGTGCCAGCAGCTTAGGGACAGGGAAGCCCCAGCATTTT
CDR3: CASSLGTGKPQHF

J: TRBJ2-7
V: TRBV4-1
length: 14
size: NA
D: TRBD1
DNA: TGCGCCAGCAGCCAGAGGACAGGGAACTACGAGCAGTACTTC
CDR3: CASSQRTGNYEQYF

J: TRBJ2-1
V: TRBV6-2/TRBV6-3
length: 13
size: NA
D: TRBD2
DNA: TGTGCCAGCAGTCAAGAGAGCGGGAGGGCCGTAATCTTC
CDR3: CASSQESGRAVIF

J: TRBJ2-3
V: TRBV27
length: 16
size: once
D: NA
DNA: TGTGCCAGCGGGCTAAAGGGCGGAGGGAGCAGGAATACGCAGTATTTT
CDR3: CASGLKGGGSRNTQYF

J: TRBJ1-1
V: TRBV5-8
length: 13
size: few
D: NA
DNA: TGTGCCAGCAGCTTAATCCCGGGCACTGAAGCTTTCTTT
CDR3: CASSLIPGTEAFF

J: TRBJ1-3
V: TRBV10-3
length: 14
size: few
D: NA
DNA: TGTGCCATCAGTGACGGGAGCTCTGGAAACACCATATATTTT
CDR3: CAISDGSSGNTIYF

J: TRBJ2-1
V: TRBV2
length: 15
size: NA
D: TRBD2
DNA: TGTGCCAGCAGAAGGACTAGCGGGAGTTTGAATGAGCAGTTCTTC
CDR3: CASRRTSGSLNEQFF

J: TRBJ2-7
V: TRBV13
length: 14
size: NA
D: NA
DNA: TGTGCCAGCAGCTCTCAAGGGGGGGCCAACGAGCAGTACTTC
CDR3: CASSSQGGANEQYF

J: TRBJ2-3
V: TRBV24-1
length: 14
size: NA
D: TRBD1
DNA: TGTGCCACCAGAGAACAGGGGTCCACAGATACGCAGTATTTT
CDR3: CATREQGSTDTQYF

J: TRBJ2-7
V: TRBV11-2
length: 17
size: NA
D: TRBD2
DNA: TGTGCCAGCAGCTTAGAATACACTAGCGGGATATGGTACGAGCAGTACTTC
CDR3: CASSLEYTSGIWYEQYF

J: TRBJ2-3
V: TRBV5-6
length: 16
size: NA
D: TRBD2
DNA: TGTGCCAGCAGCCCCATGGCGGGAGAGAGCACAGATACGCAGTATTTT
CDR3: CASSPMAGESTDTQYF

J: TRBJ2-3
V: TRBV30
length: 12
size: NA
D: NA
DNA: TGTGCCTTTTCCTTCTACTGGGATACGCAGTATTTT
CDR3: CAFSFYWDTQYF

J: TRBJ2-1
V: TRBV27
length: 17
size: once
D: TRBD1
DNA: TGTGCCAGCAGTTTAATATCCGGGACAGGGGTGAGTAATGAGCAGTTCTTC
CDR3: CASSLISGTGVSNEQFF

J: TRBJ2-7
V: TRBV6-6
length: 14
size: once
D: NA
DNA: TGTGCCAGCACGCCAGGAGGGGGCCGTAACGAGCAGTACTTC
CDR3: CASTPGGGRNEQYF

J: TRBJ2-3
V: TRBV19
length: 13
size: NA
D: TRBD1
DNA: TGTGCCAGTTCGCAGGGGGCGACAGATACGCAGTATTTT
CDR3: CASSQGATDTQYF

J: TRBJ1-2
V: TRBV6-2/TRBV6-3
length: 16
size: NA
D: TRBD1
DNA: TGTGCCAGCAGTTACAGTTCCGGACAGGGGATCTATGGCTACACCTTC
CDR3: CASSYSSGQGIYGYTF

J: TRBJ2-6
V: TRBV18
length: 18
size: NA
D: NA
DNA: TGTGCCAGCTTGGAGGAACCAAACCCCCTCTCTGGGGCCAACGTCCTGACTTTC
CDR3: CASLEEPNPLSGANVLTF

J: TRBJ1-1
V: TRBV5-1
length: 16
size: NA
D: NA
DNA: TGCGCCAGCAGCCCCAGTGGAGGGCGCATGAACACTGAAGCTTTCTTT
CDR3: CASSPSGGRMNTEAFF

J: TRBJ2-1
V: TRBV11-3
length: 15
size: NA
D: NA
DNA: TGTGCCAGCAGCTCCGCAGGGGAGAGCTACAATGAGCAGTTCTTC
CDR3: CASSSAGESYNEQFF

J: TRBJ1-1
V: TRBV2
length: 15
size: NA
D: NA
DNA: TGTGCCAGCAGTAGGGCGGGGCGTACGAACACTGAAGCTTTCTTT
CDR3: CASSRAGRTNTEAFF

J: TRBJ1-1
V: TRBV30
length: 13
size: NA
D: NA
DNA: TGTGCCTGTACAGGACGGTTTTACACTGAAGCTTTCTTT
CDR3: CACTGRFYTEAFF

J: TRBJ2-1
V: TRBV27
length: 15
size: NA
D: TRBD1
DNA: TGTGCCAGCAGTTCAAGACAGGGGGCAGGCAATGAGCAGTTCTTC
CDR3: CASSSRQGAGNEQFF

J: TRBJ2-3
V: TRBV9
length: 14
size: NA
D: NA
DNA: TGTGCCAGCAGCACCCGACAGATCACAGATACGCAGTATTTT
CDR3: CASSTRQITDTQYF

J: TRBJ2-5
V: TRBV9
length: 15
size: NA
D: TRBD2
DNA: TGTGCCAGCAGCGTCGATAGCGGGAGTTGGGAGACCCAGTACTTC
CDR3: CASSVDSGSWETQYF

J: TRBJ1-1
V: TRBV28
length: 17
size: NA
D: TRBD1
DNA: TGTGCCAGCAGTTTACCCCAGGGGGTCGGGATGAACACTGAAGCTTTCTTT
CDR3: CASSLPQGVGMNTEAFF

J: TRBJ1-3
V: TRBV27
length: 15
size: once
D: NA
DNA: TGTGCCAGCAGTTTAAGGGGTGGACCTGGAAACACCATATATTTT
CDR3: CASSLRGGPGNTIYF

J: TRBJ1-2
V: TRBV19
length: 13
size: NA
D: NA
DNA: TGTGCCAGTAGTTATCGGGATAACTATGGCTACACCTTC
CDR3: CASSYRDNYGYTF

J: TRBJ1-1
V: TRBV24-1
length: 13
size: NA
D: NA
DNA: TGTGCCACCAGTGGGGGAGTAAGCACTGAAGCTTTCTTT
CDR3: CATSGGVSTEAFF

J: TRBJ2-7
V: TRBV28
length: 13
size: NA
D: TRBD2
DNA: TGTGCCACCAAAACGGGAGGGCCCTACGAGCAGTACTTC
CDR3: CATKTGGPYEQYF

J: TRBJ1-2
V: TRBV6-5
length: 15
size: NA
D: NA
DNA: TGTGCCAGCAAGGTGACAGGTGAAGAAGTCTATGGCTACACCTTC
CDR3: CASKVTGEEVYGYTF